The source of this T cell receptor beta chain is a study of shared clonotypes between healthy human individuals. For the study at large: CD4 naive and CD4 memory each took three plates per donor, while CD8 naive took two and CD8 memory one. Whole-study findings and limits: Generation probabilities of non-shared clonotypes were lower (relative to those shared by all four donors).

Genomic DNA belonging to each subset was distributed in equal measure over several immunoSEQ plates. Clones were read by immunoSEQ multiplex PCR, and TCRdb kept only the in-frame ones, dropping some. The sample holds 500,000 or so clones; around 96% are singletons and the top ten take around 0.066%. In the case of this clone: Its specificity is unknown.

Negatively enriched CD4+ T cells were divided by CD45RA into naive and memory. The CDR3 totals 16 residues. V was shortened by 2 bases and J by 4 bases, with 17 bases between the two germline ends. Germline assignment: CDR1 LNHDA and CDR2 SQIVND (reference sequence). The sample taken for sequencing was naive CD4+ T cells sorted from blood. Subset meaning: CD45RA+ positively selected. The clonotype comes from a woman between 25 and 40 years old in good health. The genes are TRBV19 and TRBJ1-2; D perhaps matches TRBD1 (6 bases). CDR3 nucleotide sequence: TGTGCCAGTAGTATATCCGCGGGGGGCTGGGGCTATGGCTACACCTTC. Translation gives CASSISAGGWGYGYTF.